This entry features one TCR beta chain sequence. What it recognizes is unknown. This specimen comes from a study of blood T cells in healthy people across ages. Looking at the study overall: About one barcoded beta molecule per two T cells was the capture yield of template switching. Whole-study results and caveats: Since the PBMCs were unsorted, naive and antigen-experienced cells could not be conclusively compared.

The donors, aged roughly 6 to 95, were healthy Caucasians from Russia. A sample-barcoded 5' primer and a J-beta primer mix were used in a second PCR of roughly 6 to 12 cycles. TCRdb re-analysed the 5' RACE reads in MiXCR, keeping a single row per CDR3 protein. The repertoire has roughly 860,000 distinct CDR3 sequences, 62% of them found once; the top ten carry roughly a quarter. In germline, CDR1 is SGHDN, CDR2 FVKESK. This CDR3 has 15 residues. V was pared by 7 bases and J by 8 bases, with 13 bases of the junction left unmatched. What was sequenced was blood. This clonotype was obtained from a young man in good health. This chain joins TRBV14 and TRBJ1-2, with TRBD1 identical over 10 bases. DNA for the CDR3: TGTGCCAGCACCCCAATGGTAGGACAGGGGGACGGCTACACCTTC. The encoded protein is CASTPMVGQGDGYTF.